This TCR beta chain was documented in a study of fetal regulatory T cell absence and autoimmunity. In the study overall: Exocrine pancreas autoimmunity occurred in IPEX patients lacking clinical diabetes.

Regarding the study as a whole: Some top pancreas TCR clones were over 100-fold enriched versus cord blood. The oligoclonal enrichment was interpreted as supporting antigen-driven pancreatic autoimmunity before birth in IPEX syndrome. TRB gene family usage was broadly similar in cord blood and pancreas.

Details on this clone: Its antigen remains unidentified.

Sequencing was performed with immunoSEQ multiplex PCR; in TCRdb, only in-frame clones are kept and a portion is missing. Of 95,000 to 100,000 clones listed, around 72% are singletons. Sequencing was carried out using pancreas tissue. This clonotype originated in a male donor with IPEX syndrome.

As DNA, the CDR3 is TGCGCCAGCAGCTCGGGACAGGGTGGTTACGAGCAGTACTTC. Residues: CASSSGQGGYEQYF. The chain has TRBV5-1 and TRBJ2-7, with 9 bases lining up with TRBD1. The CDR3 covers 14 residues. J was trimmed by 4 bases and V by 3 bases; bases with no gene match: 5. Germline V gives CDR1 SGHRS, CDR2 YFSETQ.